This is a list of T cell receptor beta chains from one sample in a study of T cell responses to AZD1222 COVID-19 vaccine. The table came from immunoSEQ multiplex PCR; TCRdb's copy has only in-frame clones and leaves some out. The table has tens of thousands of clones, roughly 88% seen once; the top ten hold around 4.5%. This specimen consisted of peripheral blood, obtained on day 0 of MenACWY control vaccination. The origin of the receptors is an adult in good health. Both conserved end residues are part of each CDR3. The D gene is left open where the match is weak. A row's size may be missing; if present it is once, few, many or a size class.

j_call: TRBJ1-1
v_call: TRBV5-4
d_call: .
clone_size: .
cdr3_nt: TGTGCCAGCAGCTCGACAGGACGTTGGACTGAAGCTTTCTTT
cdr3_aa: CASSSTGRWTEAFF

j_call: TRBJ1-2
v_call: TRBV19
d_call: .
clone_size: .
cdr3_nt: TGTGCCAGTAGTATGGCGGACCGGACGGGACTAGGCTATGGCTACACCTTC
cdr3_aa: CASSMADRTGLGYGYTF

j_call: TRBJ1-3
v_call: TRBV19
d_call: .
clone_size: .
cdr3_nt: TGTGCCAGTAGGGAAGGGGGAACTGGAAACACCATATATTTT
cdr3_aa: CASREGGTGNTIYF

j_call: TRBJ1-2
v_call: TRBV9
d_call: .
clone_size: .
cdr3_nt: TGTGCCAGCAGCGTAGGGACAGTCCCTAACTATGGCTACACCTTC
cdr3_aa: CASSVGTVPNYGYTF

j_call: TRBJ1-5
v_call: TRBV24-1
d_call: .
clone_size: .
cdr3_nt: TGTGCCACCAGTGACTGGGACGGGGGAACGGGTGACAATCAGCCCCAGCATTTT
cdr3_aa: CATSDWDGGTGDNQPQHF

j_call: TRBJ1-1
v_call: TRBV14
d_call: .
clone_size: .
cdr3_nt: TGTGCCAGCAGCCACCCTTCGGCAGGGACCACTGAAGCTTTCTTT
cdr3_aa: CASSHPSAGTTEAFF

j_call: TRBJ1-1
v_call: TRBV19
d_call: .
clone_size: .
cdr3_nt: TGTGCCAGTAGTATAGGGGGCTCGATGAACACTGAAGCTTTCTTT
cdr3_aa: CASSIGGSMNTEAFF

j_call: TRBJ2-2
v_call: TRBV7-3
d_call: TRBD2
clone_size: .
cdr3_nt: TGTGCCAGCAGCTTAATTCCAGCGGGAGTTGTCGGGGAGCTGTTTTTT
cdr3_aa: CASSLIPAGVVGELFF

j_call: TRBJ2-3
v_call: TRBV25-1
d_call: TRBD1
clone_size: .
cdr3_nt: TGTGCCAGCAGTGAAGGACAGGGGGCCTTAGATACGCAGTATTTT
cdr3_aa: CASSEGQGALDTQYF

j_call: TRBJ2-7
v_call: TRBV5-4
d_call: TRBD2
clone_size: .
cdr3_nt: TGTGCCAGCAGCCCGGGACTAGAGGACGAGCAGTACTTC
cdr3_aa: CASSPGLEDEQYF

j_call: TRBJ2-7
v_call: TRBV5-5
d_call: .
clone_size: .
cdr3_nt: TGTGCCAGCAGCTTGGCCCGGGGTAACGAGCAGTACTTC
cdr3_aa: CASSLARGNEQYF

j_call: TRBJ2-7
v_call: TRBV6-5
d_call: .
clone_size: .
cdr3_nt: TGTGCCAGCAGTCCCGGGCTCTACGAGCAGTACTTC
cdr3_aa: CASSPGLYEQYF

j_call: TRBJ2-7
v_call: TRBV6-5
d_call: .
clone_size: .
cdr3_nt: TGTGCCAGCAGCCTGAACTACGAGCAGTACTTC
cdr3_aa: CASSLNYEQYF

j_call: TRBJ2-1
v_call: TRBV10-1
d_call: .
clone_size: .
cdr3_nt: TGCGCCAGCAGTGAGTCTAGCGGTAATGAGCAGTTCTTC
cdr3_aa: CASSESSGNEQFF

j_call: TRBJ2-5
v_call: TRBV19
d_call: .
clone_size: once
cdr3_nt: TGTGCCAGTAGTGGAGGGGCAGGGAGACAAGAGACCCAGTACTTC
cdr3_aa: CASSGGAGRQETQYF

j_call: TRBJ2-3
v_call: TRBV12-3/TRBV12-4
d_call: .
clone_size: .
cdr3_nt: TGTGCCAGCAGTCTTATGGGTACGCAGTATTTT
cdr3_aa: CASSLMGTQYF

j_call: TRBJ2-7
v_call: TRBV11-2
d_call: .
clone_size: .
cdr3_nt: TGTGCCAGCAGCTTAAGCCTTGGGACCTACGAGCAGTACTTC
cdr3_aa: CASSLSLGTYEQYF